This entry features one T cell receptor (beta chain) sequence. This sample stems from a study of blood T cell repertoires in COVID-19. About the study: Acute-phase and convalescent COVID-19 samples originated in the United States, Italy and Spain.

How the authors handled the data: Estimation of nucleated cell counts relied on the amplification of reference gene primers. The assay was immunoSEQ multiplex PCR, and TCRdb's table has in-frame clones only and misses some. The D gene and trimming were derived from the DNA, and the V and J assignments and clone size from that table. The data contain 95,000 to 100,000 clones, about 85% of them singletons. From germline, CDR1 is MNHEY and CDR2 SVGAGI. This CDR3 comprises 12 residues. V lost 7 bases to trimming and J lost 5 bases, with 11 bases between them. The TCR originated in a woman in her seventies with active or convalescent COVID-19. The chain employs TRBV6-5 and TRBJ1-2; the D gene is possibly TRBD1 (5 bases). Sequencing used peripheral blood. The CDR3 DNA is TGTGCCAGCAAAGAACAGGATTATGGCTACACCTTC. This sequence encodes CASKEQDYGYTF.